The sample holds many counts of the clone carrying this T cell receptor (beta chain). Its antigen is not known. The sample originates from a study of Graves' ophthalmopathy and Graves' hyperthyroidism. Regarding the study as a whole: Distinction of ophthalmopathy from stable hyperthyroidism by a 13-signature model reached roughly 87% sensitivity and more than 65% specificity.

Trimming stripped 1 base from V and 15 bases from J, with 19 bases between. This CDR3 has 13 residues. Germline CDR1 is GTSNPN and CDR2 is SVGIG (reference sequence). Diagnosis was based on clinical symptoms, serum thyroxine, TRAb, thyroid ultrasound and orbital computed tomography. Amplified TCR beta CDR3 regions were obtained using RNA transcripts as template. Scientists carried out first-round RT-PCR using HTBI primers and then a second-round multiplex PCR. One entry per CDR3 protein, called by TCRdb with MiXCR from the multiplex PCR reads. Of about 220,000 distinct CDR3 sequences in the sample, 20% to 25% are singletons; the top ten hold roughly 45%.

The TCR comes from a woman in her forties or fifties with Graves' ophthalmopathy. The chain carries TRBV30 and TRBJ1-5, with a weak D call TRBD1 (6 bases). Sequenced material: peripheral blood. CDR3 in amino acids: CAWSANRARGVHF. DNA for the CDR3: TGTGCCTGGAGTGCTAACAGGGCCAGGGGAGTGCATTTT.